This TCR beta chain derives from a study of molecular identifiers for immune sequencing clone quantification. The study, taken as a whole, reports: Among effectors, clones above 20 RNA copies held over 98% of molecules; among naive cells, under 1%.

MiXCR, applied by TCRdb to the PCR reads, yields one record per CDR3 protein. The sample records about half a million distinct CDR3 sequences, about 20% being singletons. Concerning this clonotype: Its antigen is still unknown.

With 10%, 30% or 50% of RNA, about 20,000 to 1,000,000 naive CD8 T cells were sequenced. Sorting recovered naive CD8 T cells on a CD8+CD4-CCR7+CD45RA+ profile. This sequence originates from a human donor in good health. Some libraries in this study had Jurkat cell RNA spiked in. Sequencing used naive CD8+ T cells from blood, with Jurkat cell RNA spiked in. Stated subset: FACS-sorted CD8+CD4-CCR7+CD45RA+ naive T cells.

CDR3 sequence: CASSIDDSFNSPLHF. The CDR3 DNA sequence: TGTGCCAGTAGTATAGACGACAGCTTTAATTCACCCCTCCACTTT. The rearrangement uses TRBV19 and TRBJ1-6; D possibly corresponds to TRBD1 (5 bases). Germline V gives CDR1 LNHDA, CDR2 SQIVND (reference sequence). The CDR3 sequence is 15 residues long. With 0 bases removed from V and 6 bases from J, the gap between germline ends came to 9 bases. Based on the CDR3 plus reference TRBV19 and TRBJ1-6, the full variable domain is DGGITQSPKYLFRKEGQNVTLSCEQNLNHDAMYWYRQDPGQGLRLIYYSQIVNDFQKGDIAEGYSVSREKKESFPLTVTSAQKNPTAFYLCASSIDDSFNSPLHFGNGTRLTVT.